Listed here are 16 T cell receptor beta chains from one sample, sequenced in a study of blood T cell repertoires in COVID-19. Generated by immunoSEQ multiplex PCR, the TCRdb table keeps only in-frame clones and is missing some. The data show a few hundred thousand clones, roughly 90% seen once. Material: PBMCs or T cells enriched from blood (not recorded which). These TCRs come from a woman in her 50s who had been exposed to COVID-19.

The chain carries TRBV4-1 and TRBJ2-2; D gene ambiguous. This CDR3 comprises 13 residues. Trimming removed 4 bases at V and 6 bases at J, with 9 bases between. The germline V gene has CDR1 MGHRA and CDR2 YSYEKL. Here the CDR3 reads CASSRVRSGELFF. In DNA, the CDR3 is TGCGCCAGCAGCCGGGTCAGGTCCGGGGAGCTGTTTTTT.

The V call is TRBV6-5, the J call TRBJ2-5; TRBD2 aligns across 13 bases. CDR3 length: 16 amino acids. The J segment lost 5 bases and the V segment lost 0 bases, leaving 3 bases of the junction unmatched. Germline CDR1 reads MNHEY; CDR2 reads SVGAGI. Written as DNA, the CDR3 is TGTGCCAGCAGTTACTCCGGGACTAGCGGGGTCGAGACCCAGTACTTC. As protein: CASSYSGTSGVETQYF.

The rearrangement uses TRBV7-6 and TRBJ2-5; no reliable D call. CDR1 is SGHVS, CDR2 FNYEAQ, per germline. This CDR3 is built from 14 residues. The V and J ends lost 3 bases and 2 bases respectively, with 10 bases between them. The CDR3: CASSFMSGQETQYF. The CDR3 region has the DNA TGTGCCAGCAGCTTTATGTCGGGTCAAGAGACCCAGTACTTC.

J is TRBJ2-1 and V is TRBV10-3; 7 bases line up with TRBD2. The trim removed 0 bases at V and 5 bases at J, leaving 4 bases unmatched. From germline, CDR1 is ENHRY and CDR2 SYGVKD. The CDR3 runs to 15 residues. This CDR3 reads CAISESVAGDNEQFF. The CDR3 DNA sequence: TGTGCCATCAGTGAGTCGGTGGCGGGAGACAATGAGCAGTTCTTC.

The CDR3 loop reads CASSAPGTGDGGYTF. The CDR3 coding sequence is TGTGCCAGCAGCGCGCCCGGGACAGGGGACGGAGGCTACACCTTC. The chain joins TRBV7-9 to TRBJ1-2; TRBD1 matches 10 bases. The junction had 11 bases not matched to a gene; V was cut back by 5 bases and J by 8 bases. The V gene's germline CDR1 is SEHNR and CDR2 FQNEAQ (reference sequence). The CDR3 totals 15 residues. Complete variable domain (other parts from reference TRBV7-9 and TRBJ1-2): DTGVSQNPRHKITKRGQNVTFRCDPISEHNRLYWYRQTLGQGPEFLTYFQNEAQLEKSRLLSDRFSAERPKGSFSTLEIQRTEQGDSAMYLCASSAPGTGDGGYTFGSGTRLTVV.

V is TRBV3-1 (or the pseudogene TRBV3-2) and J is TRBJ1-1, with D possibly matching TRBD1 (5 bases). Germline V lookup: CDR1 LGHDT, CDR2 YNNKEL (reference sequence). The CDR3 spans 14 residues. Trimming pared 1 base from V and 6 bases from J, leaving 12 bases between. CDR3 loop: CASSQVGGSSEAFF. The DNA of the CDR3 is TGTGCCAGCAGCCAAGTCGGGGGTAGCTCTGAAGCTTTCTTT.

This rearrangement joins TRBV19 to TRBJ1-4; 9 nucleotides agree with TRBD1. CDR3 length: 15 residues. V was pared by 3 bases and J by 8 bases, with 7 bases of the junction left unmatched. CDR1 and CDR2 (germline): LNHDA, SQIVND (reference sequence). CDR3 nucleotides: TGTGCCAGTAGTATCCTACCGGGACAGGGCGAAAAACTGTTTTTT. It encodes CASSILPGQGEKLFF.

This clone was detected a few times. This rearrangement joins TRBV27 to TRBJ1-2, with no clear D. The CDR3 spans 14 residues. Germline V CDR1 and CDR2: MNHEY, SMNVEV (reference sequence). Trimming removed 2 bases at V and 5 bases at J, with 12 bases between. In DNA, the CDR3 is TGTGCCAGCAGTTTAGGCGGAGCCTCTTATGGCTACACCTTC. It is translated as CASSLGGASYGYTF.

The chain has TRBV19 and TRBJ1-4, with D tentatively TRBD1 (5 bases). CDR3 length: 15 amino acids. Trimming removed 3 bases at V and 5 bases at J, with 13 bases between. Germline lookup yields CDR1 LNHDA and CDR2 SQIVND (reference sequence). Here the CDR3 DNA reads TGTGCCAGTAGTATCGTCGTGGGGGGGAATGAAAAACTGTTTTTT. It codes for CASSIVVGGNEKLFF.

V gene TRBV7-6 combines with J gene TRBJ2-5; tentatively, D is TRBD2 (5 bases). V lost 0 bases and J 4 bases, leaving 9 bases between the germline ends. The CDR3 has 14 residues. CDR1 SGHVS and CDR2 FNYEAQ come from the germline V gene. CDR3 sequence (DNA): TGTGCCAGCAGCTTAGCTTGGAGCGGAGAGACCCAGTACTTC. This translates into CASSLAWSGETQYF.

The chain recombines TRBV9 with TRBJ1-2; D is unclear. The CDR3 runs to 14 residues. V was cut by 6 bases and J by 2 bases, with 14 bases left in between. The germline CDR1 and CDR2 sequences are SGDLS and YYNGEE. The CDR3 region has the DNA TGTGCCAGCAAGAGAGATATTGCCAACTATGGCTACACCTTC. It translates to CASKRDIANYGYTF.

The chain employs TRBV3-1 (or the pseudogene TRBV3-2) and TRBJ1-1, with 7 bases matching TRBD1. V lost 2 bases to trimming and J lost 0 bases; unmatched junction nucleotides: 6. This CDR3 comprises 16 residues. Germline values: CDR1 LGHDT, CDR2 YNNKEL (reference sequence). The CDR3 coding sequence is TGTGCCAGCAGCCAAATCACAGGGGCCATGAACACTGAAGCTTTCTTT. It encodes CASSQITGAMNTEAFF.

The chain is built from TRBV3-1 (or the pseudogene TRBV3-2) and TRBJ1-1, with 11 bases matching TRBD1. Germline CDR1 is LGHDT and CDR2 is YNNKEL (reference sequence). The CDR3 spans 16 residues. With V trimmed by 1 base and J by 5 bases, 6 bases remained unmatched. For the CDR3, the DNA is TGTGCCAGCAGCCAAGGGGACAGGGGGGGGCGGACTGAAGCTTTCTTT. Protein sequence: CASSQGDRGGRTEAFF.

The V gene is TRBV5-1, the J gene TRBJ1-1, with D tentatively TRBD1 (6 bases). This CDR3 spans 12 amino acids. Trimming cost V 5 bases and J 1 base, with 6 bases left between them. Germline-derived CDR1 and CDR2 are SGHRS and YFSETQ. CDR3 sequence: CASRQGNTEAFF. The CDR3 region has the DNA TGCGCCAGCAGACAGGGGAACACTGAAGCTTTCTTT.

The gene calls are TRBV9 and TRBJ2-3; D possibly corresponds to TRBD2 (6 bases). The V and J ends lost 0 bases and 0 bases respectively, with 11 bases between them. CDR1 and CDR2 (germline): SGDLS, YYNGEE. This CDR3 has 16 residues. The CDR3 spells CASSVEAGFSTDTQYF. The DNA for the CDR3 is TGTGCCAGCAGCGTAGAGGCGGGGTTTAGCACAGATACGCAGTATTTT. Full variable domain (missing parts from reference TRBV9 and TRBJ2-3): DSGVTQTPKHLITATGQRVTLRCSPRSGDLSVYWYQQSLDQGLQFLIQYYNGEERAKGNILERFSAQQFPDLHSELNLSSLELGDSALYFCASSVEAGFSTDTQYFGPGTRLTVL.

Comments on this clone: The sample contains more than one DNA sequence encoding this CDR3. J is TRBJ1-5 and V is TRBV28; 7 bases line up with TRBD1. This CDR3 is 14 amino acids long. With V trimmed by 5 bases and J by 3 bases, 4 bases remained unmatched. CDR1 and CDR2 from the germline V gene are MDHEN and SYDVKM. The CDR3 loop reads CASSPTGNNQPQHF. CDR3 sequence (DNA): TGTGCCAGCAGTCCGACAGGGAACAATCAGCCCCAGCATTTT. Full variable domain (remainder filled in from reference TRBV28 and TRBJ1-5): DVKVTQSSRYLVKRTGEKVFLECVQDMDHENMFWYRQDPGLGLRLIYFSYDVKMKEKGDIPEGYSVSREKKERFSLILESASTNQTSMYLCASSPTGNNQPQHFGDGTRLSIL.